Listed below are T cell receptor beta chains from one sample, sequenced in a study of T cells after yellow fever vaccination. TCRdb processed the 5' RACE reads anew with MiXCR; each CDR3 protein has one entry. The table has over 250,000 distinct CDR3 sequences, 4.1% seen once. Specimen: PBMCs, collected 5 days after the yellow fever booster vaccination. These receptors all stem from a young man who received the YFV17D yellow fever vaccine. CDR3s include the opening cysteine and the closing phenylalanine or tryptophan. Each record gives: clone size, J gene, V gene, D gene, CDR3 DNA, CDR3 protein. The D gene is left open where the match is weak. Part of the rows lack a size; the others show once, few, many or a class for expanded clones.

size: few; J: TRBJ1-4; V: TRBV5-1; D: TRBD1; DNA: TGCGCCAGCGCGACAGGGGCTAATGAAAAACTGTTTTTT; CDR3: CASATGANEKLFF
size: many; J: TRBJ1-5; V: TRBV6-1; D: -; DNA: TGTGCCAGCAAAGCATCCGTTTATAGCAATCAGCCCCAGCATTTT; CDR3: CASKASVYSNQPQHF
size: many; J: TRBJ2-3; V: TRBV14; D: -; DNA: TGTGCCAGCAGCCCGGGGCCTACCTTTACGCAGTATTTT; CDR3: CASSPGPTFTQYF
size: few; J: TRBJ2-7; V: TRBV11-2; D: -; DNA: TGTGCCAGCAGCTTAGGATTTGAGGGAAACGAGCAGTACTTC; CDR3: CASSLGFEGNEQYF
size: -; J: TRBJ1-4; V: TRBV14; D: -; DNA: TGTGCCAGCAGCCAAGATCGCAGACCCCCTCTTAATGAAAAACTGTTTTTT; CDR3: CASSQDRRPPLNEKLFF
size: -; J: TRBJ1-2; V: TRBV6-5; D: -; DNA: TGTGCCAGCAGTCCCGACCCTACAGGGCCACATAAGGGGGGCTACACCTTC; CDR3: CASSPDPTGPHKGGYTF
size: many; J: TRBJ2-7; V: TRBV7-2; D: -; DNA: TGTGCCAGCAGCTTAGGGGGTCTTGTTGGGGAGCAGTACTTC; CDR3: CASSLGGLVGEQYF
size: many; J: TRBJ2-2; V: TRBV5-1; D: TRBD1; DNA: TGCGCCAGCAGCCCGGGACAGTTGAACACCGGGGAGCTGTTTTTT; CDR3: CASSPGQLNTGELFF
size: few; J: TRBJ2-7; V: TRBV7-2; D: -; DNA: TGTGCCAGCAGCTTAGACAAGTCCTACGAGCAGTACTTC; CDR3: CASSLDKSYEQYF
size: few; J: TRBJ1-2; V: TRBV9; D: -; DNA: TGTGCCAGCAGCGCCCCGGGCCCCACTAACTATGGCTACACCTTC; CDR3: CASSAPGPTNYGYTF
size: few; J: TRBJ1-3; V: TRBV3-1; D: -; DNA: TGTGCCAGCACCCGGGATATCTCTGGAAACACCATATATTTT; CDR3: CASTRDISGNTIYF
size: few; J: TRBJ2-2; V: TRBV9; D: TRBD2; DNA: TGTGCCAGTATGGCGGGGGGCCCCACCGGGGAGCTGTTTTTT; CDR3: CASMAGGPTGELFF
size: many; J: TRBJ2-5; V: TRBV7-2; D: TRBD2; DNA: TGTGCCAGCAGCTCCCCCCTCGGAGCGGGGGCGGAGACCCAGTACTTC; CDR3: CASSSPLGAGAETQYF
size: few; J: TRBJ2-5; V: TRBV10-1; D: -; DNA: TGCGCCAGCAGTGTGCAAGCGGGCGCCCCGGAGACCCAGTACTTC; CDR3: CASSVQAGAPETQYF
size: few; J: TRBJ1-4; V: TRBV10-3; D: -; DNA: TGTGCCATCAGTCCCCTTCGGGGGGGGCAAGGTGAAAAACTGTTTTTT; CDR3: CAISPLRGGQGEKLFF
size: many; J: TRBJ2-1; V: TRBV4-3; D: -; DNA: TGCGCCAGCAGCCAAGGGACTACAGGATACAATGAGCAGTTCTTC; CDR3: CASSQGTTGYNEQFF
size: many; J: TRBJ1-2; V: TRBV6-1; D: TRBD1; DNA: TGTGCCAGCAGTGAAAGCGGACAGGGGGCGCGTGGCTACACCTTC; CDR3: CASSESGQGARGYTF
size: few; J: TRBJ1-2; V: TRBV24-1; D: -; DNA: TGTGCCACCAGTGATTTCGTTGGGGGCTACACCTTC; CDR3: CATSDFVGGYTF
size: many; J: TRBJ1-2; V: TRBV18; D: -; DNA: TGTGCCAGCTCACCTGAACGGGATTATGGCTACACCTTC; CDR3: CASSPERDYGYTF
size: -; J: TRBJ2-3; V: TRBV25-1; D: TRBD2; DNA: TGTGCCAGCAGTACCCTGGCGGGGGGGCCAGATACGCAGTATTTT; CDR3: CASSTLAGGPDTQYF
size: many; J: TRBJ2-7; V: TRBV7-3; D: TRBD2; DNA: TGTGCCAGCAGCTACAGGGGACTAGCAAACGACGAGCAGTACTTC; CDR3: CASSYRGLANDEQYF
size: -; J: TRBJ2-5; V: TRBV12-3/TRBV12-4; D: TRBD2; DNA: TGTGCCAGCAGGATTAGCGGGGGGGCTGAGACCCAGTACTTC; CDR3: CASRISGGAETQYF
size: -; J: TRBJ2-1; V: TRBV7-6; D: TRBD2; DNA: TGTGCCAGCAGCTTAGGACCGAGCGGGGGCGGAAATGAGCAGTTCTTC; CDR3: CASSLGPSGGGNEQFF
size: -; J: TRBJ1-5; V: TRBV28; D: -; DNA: TGTGCCAGCAGCCGTCCGGTCGATGGCAATCAGCCCCAGCATTTT; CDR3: CASSRPVDGNQPQHF
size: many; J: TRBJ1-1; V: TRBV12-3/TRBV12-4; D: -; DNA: TGTGCCAGCAGAACCCCCAGGACAGACACTGAAGCTTTCTTT; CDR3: CASRTPRTDTEAFF
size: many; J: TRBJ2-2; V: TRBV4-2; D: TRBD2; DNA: TGTGCCAGCAGCCAAACTAGCGGGGGGGCCGGGGAGCTGTTTTTT; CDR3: CASSQTSGGAGELFF
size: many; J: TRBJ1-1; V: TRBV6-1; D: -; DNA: TGTGCCAGCAGTGACCGGGGGGGGGACACTGAAGCTTTCTTT; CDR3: CASSDRGGDTEAFF
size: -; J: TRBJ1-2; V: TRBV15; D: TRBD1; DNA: TGTGCCACCAGCAGAGATGTAGGGACAGGATCTTGGGGCTACACCTTC; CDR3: CATSRDVGTGSWGYTF
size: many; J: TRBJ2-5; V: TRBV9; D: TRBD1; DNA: TGTGCCAGCAGCGTATGGGGGACAGGAGAGACCCAGTACTTC; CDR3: CASSVWGTGETQYF
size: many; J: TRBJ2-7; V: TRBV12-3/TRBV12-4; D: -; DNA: TGTGCCAGCAGTTTAGGCTTCTGGGGCGGGGCCTACGAGCAGTACTTC; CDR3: CASSLGFWGGAYEQYF
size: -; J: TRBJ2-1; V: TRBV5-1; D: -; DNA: TGCGCCAGCAGCTCGGGGGTATCGGGGGGCGGGTCCTACAATGAGCAGTTCTTC; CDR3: CASSSGVSGGGSYNEQFF
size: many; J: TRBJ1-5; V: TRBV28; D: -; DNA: TGTGCCAGCAGTTTATATGATCAGCCCCAGCATTTT; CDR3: CASSLYDQPQHF
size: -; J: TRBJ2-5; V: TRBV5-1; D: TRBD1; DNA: TGCGCCAGCAGCTTGGCAGGGGGTGAAGAGACCGAGTACTTC; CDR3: CASSLAGGEETEYF
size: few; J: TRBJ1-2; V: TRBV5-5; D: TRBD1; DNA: TGTGCCAGCAGCTTGGTGGACAGGGAAGAGTGCACCTTC; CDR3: CASSLVDREECTF
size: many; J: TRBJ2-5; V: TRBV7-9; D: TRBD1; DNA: TGTGCCAGCAGCTCACGACAGGGCCGGGCGGCCCAGTACTTC; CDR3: CASSSRQGRAAQYF
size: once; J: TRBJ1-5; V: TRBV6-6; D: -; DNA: TGTGCCAGCACGTATCAGGGTAATAGCAATCAGCCCCAGCATTTT; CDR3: CASTYQGNSNQPQHF
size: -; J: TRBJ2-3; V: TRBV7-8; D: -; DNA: TGTGCCAGCAGCTTAGAAGGAAGAGGAGATACGCAGTATTTT; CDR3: CASSLEGRGDTQYF